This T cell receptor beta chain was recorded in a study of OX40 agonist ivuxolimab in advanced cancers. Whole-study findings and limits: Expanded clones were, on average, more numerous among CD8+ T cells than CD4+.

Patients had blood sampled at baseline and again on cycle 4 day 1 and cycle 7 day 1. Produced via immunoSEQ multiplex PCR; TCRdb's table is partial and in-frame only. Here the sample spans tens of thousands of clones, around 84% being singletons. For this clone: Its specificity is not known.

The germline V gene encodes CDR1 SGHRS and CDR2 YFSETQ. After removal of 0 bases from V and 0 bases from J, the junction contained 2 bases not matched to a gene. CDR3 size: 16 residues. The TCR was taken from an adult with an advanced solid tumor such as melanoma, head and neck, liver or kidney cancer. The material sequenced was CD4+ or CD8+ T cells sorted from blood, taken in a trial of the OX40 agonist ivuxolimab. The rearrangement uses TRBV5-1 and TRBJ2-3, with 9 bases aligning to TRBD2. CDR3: CASSLGLAGSTDTQYF. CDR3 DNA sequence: TGCGCCAGCAGCTTGGGGCTAGCGGGGAGCACAGATACGCAGTATTTT.